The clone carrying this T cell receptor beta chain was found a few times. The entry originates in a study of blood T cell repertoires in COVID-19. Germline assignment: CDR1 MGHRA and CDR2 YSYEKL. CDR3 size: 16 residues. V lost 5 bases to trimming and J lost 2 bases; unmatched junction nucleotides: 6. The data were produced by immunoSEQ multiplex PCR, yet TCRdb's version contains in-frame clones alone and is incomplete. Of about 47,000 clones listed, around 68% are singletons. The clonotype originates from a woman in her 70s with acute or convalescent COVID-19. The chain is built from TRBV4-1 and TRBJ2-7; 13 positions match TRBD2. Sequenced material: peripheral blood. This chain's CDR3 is CASSDGGLAGTYEQYF. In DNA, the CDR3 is TGCGCCAGCAGCGATGGGGGACTAGCGGGAACCTACGAGCAGTACTTC.